These 10 T cell receptor beta chains originate from one sample sequenced in a study of blood T cells in healthy people across ages. A second about 6 to 12 cycle PCR used barcoded and J-beta primers. TCRdb ran MiXCR on the 5' RACE reads and lists one entry per CDR3 protein. The sample consists of fewer than 2 million distinct CDR3 sequences, around 42% of them appearing once. The specimen was blood. The receptors shown here come from a human donor in good health.

This clonotype was counted ten times or more. The rearrangement uses TRBV28 and TRBJ2-7; 7 bases agree with TRBD1. This CDR3 region has 13 residues. The germline gives CDR1 MDHEN, CDR2 SYDVKM. The V and J ends lost 6 bases and 2 bases, in that order; junction bases with no gene match: 4. The DNA of the CDR3 is TGTGCCAGCAGGACAGGGACCCCCTACGAGCAGTACTTC. This gives the protein CASRTGTPYEQYF. Together with reference TRBV28 and TRBJ2-7, the CDR3 gives the full variable domain: DVKVTQSSRYLVKRTGEKVFLECVQDMDHENMFWYRQDPGLGLRLIYFSYDVKMKEKGDIPEGYSVSREKKERFSLILESASTNQTSMYLCASRTGTPYEQYFGPGTRLTVT.

This clonotype was found a few times. This may arise from a read error, as a much more abundant clone is one base away. The chain recombines TRBV6-2 or TRBV6-3 with TRBJ2-5; no firm D call. Germline V gene data show CDR1 as MNHEY and CDR2 as SVGEGT. Trimming stripped 6 bases from V and 0 bases from J, with 5 bases between. The CDR3 runs 12 residues. The CDR3 region has the DNA TGTGCCAGCAGCCCTCACCAAGAGACCCAGTACTTC. Translated, it gives CASSPHQETQYF.

This chain links TRBV24-1 with TRBJ1-1; no definite D call. The germline CDR1 and CDR2 sequences are KGHDR and SFDVKD. This CDR3 contains 13 residues. The V and J ends lost 5 bases and 4 bases respectively, with 10 bases between them. CDR3 protein: CATSVGSGTEAFF. CDR3 nucleotide sequence: TGTGCCACCAGTGTGGGTTCGGGCACTGAAGCTTTCTTT.

The CDR3 DNA follows: TGCAGCGTTGAAGTCGGGACAGATGAAGCTTTCTTT. Residues: CSVEVGTDEAFF. This chain links TRBV29-1 with TRBJ1-1; 7 bases are a match to TRBD1. With V trimmed by 1 base and J by 7 bases, 3 bases remained unmatched. Germline assignment: CDR1 SQVTM and CDR2 ANQGSEA. This CDR3 is built from 12 residues.

This clonotype has a handful of counts. This chain joins TRBV7-9 and TRBJ1-2, with a possible D match to TRBD1 (6 bases). The V end lost 0 bases, the J end lost 3 bases, and 11 bases lay between the germline ends. CDR1 is SEHNR and CDR2 is FQNEAQ in the germline V gene (reference sequence). There are 15 residues in the CDR3. The CDR3 is CASSLAGGQYYGYTF. The CDR3 nucleotides are TGTGCCAGCAGCTTAGCGGGAGGACAGTACTATGGCTACACCTTC.

The gene calls are TRBV3-1 and TRBJ2-4; 12 bases align to TRBD2. Judging by the DNA end, TRBJ2-5 fits better; the J call may be wrong. Germline values: CDR1 LGHDT, CDR2 YNNKEL (reference sequence). This CDR3 has 17 amino acids. CDR3 amino acids: CASSQETSGGIQETQYF. The CDR3 DNA sequence: TGTGCCAGCAGCCAAGAAACTAGCGGGGGGATCCAAGAGACCCAGTACTTC.

V and J are TRBV12-3 or TRBV12-4 and TRBJ2-4; D is perhaps TRBD1 or TRBD2 (5 bases each). Matching the DNA end better, TRBJ2-7 makes the J call doubtful. This CDR3 comprises 14 residues. For the CDR3, the DNA is TGTGCCAGCAGCCCGGGACCCCAGGTCTACGAGCAGTACTTC. Translation gives CASSPGPQVYEQYF.

V usage is TRBV7-9 and J usage is TRBJ1-4; D is ambiguous. The CDR3 runs to 14 residues. Germline lookup yields CDR1 SEHNR and CDR2 FQNEAQ (reference sequence). Trimming cost V 5 bases and J 0 bases, with 7 bases left between them. The CDR3 DNA reads as TGTGCCAGCAGCAGGGTAACAACTAATGAAAAACTGTTTTTT. This sequence encodes CASSRVTTNEKLFF.

This chain connects TRBV4-3 to TRBJ2-7; D tentatively fits TRBD1 or TRBD2 (6 bases each). Trimming pared 1 base from V and 2 bases from J, leaving 18 bases between. The CDR3 length is 17 residues. Germline V gene data show CDR1 as LGHNA and CDR2 as YSLEER. The CDR3 reads CASSQALRGGLPYEQYF. Written as DNA, the CDR3 is TGCGCCAGCAGCCAAGCCCTGAGAGGGGGGCTACCCTACGAGCAGTACTTC.

The chain is built from TRBV29-1 and TRBJ1-2, with 7 positions matching TRBD1. The CDR3 runs to 13 residues. CDR1 and CDR2 (germline): SQVTM, ANQGSEA. Losses at the gene ends were 7 bases for V and 5 bases for J; bases not matched to a gene: 10. The CDR3, as DNA: TGCAGCGCCGAAGGGGACAGCTTATATGGCTACACCTTC. It encodes CSAEGDSLYGYTF. The entire variable domain, with the rest obtained from reference TRBV29-1 and TRBJ1-2, is as follows: SAVISQKPSRDICQRGTSLTIQCQVDSQVTMMFWYRQQPGQSLTLIATANQGSEATYESGFVIDKFPISRPNLTFSTLTVSNMSPEDSSIYLCSAEGDSLYGYTFGSGTRLTVV.